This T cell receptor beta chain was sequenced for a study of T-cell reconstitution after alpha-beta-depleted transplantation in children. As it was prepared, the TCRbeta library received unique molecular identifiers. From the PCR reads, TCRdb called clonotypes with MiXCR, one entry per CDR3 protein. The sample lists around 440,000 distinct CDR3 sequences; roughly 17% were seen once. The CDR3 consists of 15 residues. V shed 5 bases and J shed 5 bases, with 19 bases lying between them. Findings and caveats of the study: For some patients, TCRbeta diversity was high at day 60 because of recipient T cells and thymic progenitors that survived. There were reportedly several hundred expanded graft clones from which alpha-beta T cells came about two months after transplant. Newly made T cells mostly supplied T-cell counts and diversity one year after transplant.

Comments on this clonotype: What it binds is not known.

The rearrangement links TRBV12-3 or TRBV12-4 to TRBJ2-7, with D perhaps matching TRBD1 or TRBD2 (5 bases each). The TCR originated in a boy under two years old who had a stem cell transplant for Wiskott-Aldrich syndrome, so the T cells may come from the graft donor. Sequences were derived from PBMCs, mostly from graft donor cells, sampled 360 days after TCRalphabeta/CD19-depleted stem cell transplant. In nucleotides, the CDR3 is TGTGCCAGCAGTACGTCCCCGGGACCCACGGACGAGCAGTACTTC. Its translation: CASSTSPGPTDEQYF.